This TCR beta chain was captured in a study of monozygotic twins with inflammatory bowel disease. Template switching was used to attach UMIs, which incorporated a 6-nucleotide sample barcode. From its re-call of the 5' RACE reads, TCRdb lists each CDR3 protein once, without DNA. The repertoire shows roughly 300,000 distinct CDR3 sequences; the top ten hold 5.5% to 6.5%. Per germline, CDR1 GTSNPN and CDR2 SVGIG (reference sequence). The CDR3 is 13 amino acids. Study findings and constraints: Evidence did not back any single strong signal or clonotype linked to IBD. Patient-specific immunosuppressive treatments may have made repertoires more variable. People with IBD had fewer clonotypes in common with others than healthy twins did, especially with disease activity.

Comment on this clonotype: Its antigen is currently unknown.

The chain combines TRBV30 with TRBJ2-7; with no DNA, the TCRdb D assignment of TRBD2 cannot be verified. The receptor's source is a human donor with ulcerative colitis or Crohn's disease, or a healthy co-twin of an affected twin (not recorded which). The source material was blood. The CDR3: CAWSPSGAYEQYF.